This T cell receptor (beta chain) was sequenced in a study of cytomegalovirus exposure and HLA in healthy donors. General study results and limits: Researchers counted around 160 TCR beta chains as cytomegalovirus-associated.

Germline CDR1 and CDR2: MGHDK and SYGVNS. This CDR3 has 15 residues. V dropped 3 bases and J dropped 4 bases, with 13 bases sitting between them. Details on this clone: Its antigen remains unidentified.

Use of 60 Vbeta and 13 Jbeta primers characterized the PCR. Repertoires were generated with immunoSEQ multiplex PCR, while TCRdb's copy carries only in-frame clones and drops some. The sample totals 200,000 to 250,000 clones. The chain combines TRBV25-1 with TRBJ1-3, with D maybe TRBD1 (6 bases). The specimen sequenced was PBMCs. The receptor's source is a girl aged 2-10 years in good health and CMV-seropositive. The CDR3 reads CASSDTGFSGNTIYF. The CDR3 DNA sequence: TGTGCCAGCAGTGATACAGGGTTTTCGGGAAACACCATATATTTT.